This T cell receptor beta chain derives from a study of CD8+ T cells in alopecia areata. In this sample, this clone turned up once. RNA extraction and reverse transcription yielded cDNA as sequencing template. TCRdb's table, derived via immunoSEQ multiplex PCR, lists solely in-frame clones and lacks some. The sample yields roughly 100,000 clones, roughly 53% seen once. The ends lost 3 bases at V and 8 bases at J; junction bases unmatched: 4. Germline CDR1 is GTSNPN and CDR2 is SVGIG (reference sequence). This CDR3 region has 13 residues. Sequenced material: CD4+ T cells sorted from blood. The chain combines TRBV30 with TRBJ1-2; 12 bases match TRBD1. The sequence came from a human donor in good health. CDR3 DNA sequence: TGTGCCTGGAGGGCCGGGACAGGGGGCGGCTACACCTTC. This codes for CAWRAGTGGGYTF.